These T cell receptor beta chains were read from a single sample in a study of T cell responses to AZD1222 COVID-19 vaccine. TCRdb's copy holds only in-frame clones and misses some; the assay was immunoSEQ multiplex PCR. This table holds over 95,000 clones, approximately 89% found once. The material was peripheral blood, obtained 28 days after the second AZD1222 dose. The receptors originated from an adult who received the AZD1222 COVID-19 vaccine. Both conserved end residues are part of each CDR3. The order of the fields is J gene, D gene, V gene, clone size, CDR3 protein, CDR3 DNA. The D gene is left open where the match is weak. Clone size is given for some rows only: seen once, a few or many times, or a class if the clone is expanded.

j_call: TRBJ1-1; d_call: .; v_call: TRBV9; clone_size: .; cdr3_aa: CASSVQGTEAFF; cdr3_nt: TGTGCCAGCAGCGTTCAGGGGACTGAAGCTTTCTTT
j_call: TRBJ2-2; d_call: .; v_call: TRBV5-1; clone_size: .; cdr3_aa: CASSRGGIGELFF; cdr3_nt: TGCGCCAGCAGCAGGGGAGGAATCGGGGAGCTGTTTTTT
j_call: TRBJ2-2; d_call: TRBD1; v_call: TRBV6-7; clone_size: once; cdr3_aa: CASSYTPGQVNTGELFF; cdr3_nt: TGTGCCAGCAGTTACACCCCCGGACAGGTGAACACCGGGGAGCTGTTTTTT
j_call: TRBJ1-2; d_call: TRBD1; v_call: TRBV28; clone_size: .; cdr3_aa: CASREPTGIEGGYTF; cdr3_nt: TGTGCCAGCAGGGAACCGACAGGGATCGAGGGTGGCTACACCTTC
j_call: TRBJ2-3; d_call: TRBD2; v_call: TRBV5-4; clone_size: once; cdr3_aa: CASSSGGSGGDTQYF; cdr3_nt: TGTGCCAGCAGCTCCGGCGGGAGTGGGGGAGATACGCAGTATTTT
j_call: TRBJ2-3; d_call: TRBD1; v_call: TRBV12-3/TRBV12-4; clone_size: .; cdr3_aa: CASTPGQGFTQYF; cdr3_nt: TGTGCCAGCACCCCAGGACAGGGATTTACGCAGTATTTT
j_call: TRBJ1-1; d_call: .; v_call: TRBV29-1; clone_size: .; cdr3_aa: CSVDSGGSLNTEAFF; cdr3_nt: TGCAGCGTTGACAGTGGGGGCAGTTTGAACACTGAAGCTTTCTTT
j_call: TRBJ2-7; d_call: .; v_call: TRBV21-1; clone_size: .; cdr3_aa: CASSKGRKRENSYEQYF; cdr3_nt: TGTGCCAGCAGCAAGGGTAGAAAGCGGGAGAACTCCTACGAGCAGTACTTC
j_call: TRBJ2-6; d_call: TRBD2; v_call: TRBV28; clone_size: .; cdr3_aa: CASSSKRGAGANVLTF; cdr3_nt: TGTGCCAGCAGTTCGAAGCGGGGAGCCGGGGCCAACGTCCTGACTTTC
j_call: TRBJ1-1; d_call: .; v_call: TRBV19; clone_size: .; cdr3_aa: CASSIEGRGTEAFF; cdr3_nt: TGTGCCAGTAGTATAGAGGGGCGAGGAACTGAAGCTTTCTTT
j_call: TRBJ1-5; d_call: .; v_call: TRBV4-3; clone_size: .; cdr3_aa: CASSQQGGQPQHF; cdr3_nt: TGCGCCAGCAGCCAACAGGGTGGCCAGCCCCAGCATTTT
j_call: TRBJ2-7; d_call: .; v_call: TRBV12-3/TRBV12-4; clone_size: .; cdr3_aa: CASSLFGPYEQYF; cdr3_nt: TGTGCCAGCAGTTTATTCGGCCCCTACGAGCAGTACTTC
j_call: TRBJ2-3; d_call: .; v_call: TRBV7-8; clone_size: .; cdr3_aa: CASSLRYGYREEADTQYF; cdr3_nt: TGTGCCAGCAGCCTCCGTTACGGATACCGCGAGGAGGCAGATACGCAGTATTTT
j_call: TRBJ1-1; d_call: .; v_call: TRBV7-2; clone_size: .; cdr3_aa: CASSRIINTEAFF; cdr3_nt: TGTGCCAGCAGCCGAATAATCAACACTGAAGCTTTCTTT
j_call: TRBJ2-5; d_call: TRBD1; v_call: TRBV5-5; clone_size: .; cdr3_aa: CASSSGDRGQETQYF; cdr3_nt: TGTGCCAGCAGCTCTGGGGACAGGGGGCAGGAGACCCAGTACTTC
j_call: TRBJ2-1; d_call: .; v_call: TRBV21-1; clone_size: .; cdr3_aa: CASILTQHRDSPYNEQFF; cdr3_nt: TGTGCCAGCATACTCACCCAGCACCGGGACTCCCCGTACAATGAGCAGTTCTTC
j_call: TRBJ1-1; d_call: .; v_call: TRBV27; clone_size: .; cdr3_aa: CASRLISGRTGTEAFF; cdr3_nt: TGTGCCAGCAGACTAATTTCTGGGAGGACTGGGACTGAAGCTTTCTTT
j_call: TRBJ1-4; d_call: .; v_call: TRBV5-1; clone_size: .; cdr3_aa: CASSLAHGGATNEKLFF; cdr3_nt: TGCGCCAGCAGCTTGGCCCATGGGGGGGCAACTAATGAAAAACTGTTTTTT
j_call: TRBJ1-6; d_call: .; v_call: TRBV2; clone_size: .; cdr3_aa: CASSGLRGDNSPLHF; cdr3_nt: TGTGCCAGCAGTGGGCTGAGAGGGGATAATTCACCCCTCCACTTT
j_call: TRBJ2-5; d_call: .; v_call: TRBV6-1; clone_size: .; cdr3_aa: CASSELETQYF; cdr3_nt: TGTGCCAGCAGTGAACTAGAGACCCAGTACTTC
j_call: TRBJ1-3; d_call: .; v_call: TRBV2; clone_size: .; cdr3_aa: CASSGATGHGNTIYF; cdr3_nt: TGTGCCAGCAGTGGGGCGACGGGGCATGGAAACACCATATATTTT
j_call: TRBJ1-6; d_call: .; v_call: TRBV11-2; clone_size: once; cdr3_aa: CASSLAMNSPLHF; cdr3_nt: TGTGCCAGCAGCTTAGCGATGAATTCACCCCTCCACTTT
j_call: TRBJ2-5; d_call: TRBD1; v_call: TRBV24-1; clone_size: .; cdr3_aa: CATSDLGTGLETQYF; cdr3_nt: TGTGCCACCAGTGATTTGGGGACAGGCCTAGAGACCCAGTACTTC
j_call: TRBJ2-7; d_call: TRBD2; v_call: TRBV3-1/TRBV3-2; clone_size: once; cdr3_aa: CASSQDWSGSYEQYF; cdr3_nt: TGTGCCAGCAGCCAAGATTGGAGCGGGAGTTACGAGCAGTACTTC
j_call: TRBJ2-7; d_call: .; v_call: TRBV5-1; clone_size: .; cdr3_aa: CASSQDWYYEQYF; cdr3_nt: TGCGCCAGCAGCCAGGACTGGTACTACGAGCAGTACTTC
j_call: TRBJ1-2; d_call: .; v_call: TRBV28; clone_size: .; cdr3_aa: CASSLISLIGGYTF; cdr3_nt: TGTGCCAGCAGTTTAATCTCCCTCATAGGGGGCTACACCTTC
j_call: TRBJ2-5; d_call: TRBD1; v_call: TRBV5-1; clone_size: .; cdr3_aa: CASSLRTGGSETQYF; cdr3_nt: TGCGCCAGCAGCCTCCGGACAGGGGGCTCAGAGACCCAGTACTTC
j_call: TRBJ2-1; d_call: .; v_call: TRBV10-1; clone_size: .; cdr3_aa: CASSHNEQFF; cdr3_nt: TGCGCCAGCAGCCACAATGAGCAGTTCTTC
j_call: TRBJ1-1; d_call: .; v_call: TRBV27; clone_size: .; cdr3_aa: CASGNGMGTEAFF; cdr3_nt: TGTGCCAGCGGGAACGGGATGGGCACTGAAGCTTTCTTT
j_call: TRBJ2-1; d_call: .; v_call: TRBV6-1; clone_size: .; cdr3_aa: CASSEVGGQSYNEQFF; cdr3_nt: TGTGCCAGCAGTGAAGTCGGGGGACAGTCCTACAATGAGCAGTTCTTC
j_call: TRBJ1-5; d_call: .; v_call: TRBV6-6; clone_size: .; cdr3_aa: CASSRIPGHFSNQPQHF; cdr3_nt: TGTGCCAGCAGTCGTATACCGGGACACTTTAGCAATCAGCCCCAGCATTTT
j_call: TRBJ2-5; d_call: TRBD2; v_call: TRBV6-5; clone_size: .; cdr3_aa: CASSYNGRETQYF; cdr3_nt: TGTGCCAGCAGTTACAACGGGAGGGAGACCCAGTACTTC
j_call: TRBJ2-1; d_call: TRBD2; v_call: TRBV10-3; clone_size: .; cdr3_aa: CAISEGTSGRRSYNEQFF; cdr3_nt: TGTGCCATCAGTGAAGGGACTAGCGGGAGGCGCTCCTACAATGAGCAGTTCTTC
j_call: TRBJ2-1; d_call: .; v_call: TRBV4-1; clone_size: .; cdr3_aa: CASSDLTGSSGHEQFF; cdr3_nt: TGCGCCAGCAGCGACCTCACGGGGTCTTCGGGCCATGAGCAGTTCTTC
j_call: TRBJ2-5; d_call: .; v_call: TRBV5-6; clone_size: .; cdr3_aa: CASSLVGALETQYF; cdr3_nt: TGTGCCAGCAGCTTAGTGGGAGCGCTTGAGACCCAGTACTTC
j_call: TRBJ1-1; d_call: .; v_call: TRBV25-1; clone_size: .; cdr3_aa: CASTPGGLGTEAFF; cdr3_nt: TGTGCCAGCACCCCTGGAGGACTGGGAACTGAAGCTTTCTTT
j_call: TRBJ1-5; d_call: .; v_call: TRBV19; clone_size: .; cdr3_aa: CASSESQGGPQHF; cdr3_nt: TGTGCCAGTAGTGAGTCGCAAGGAGGGCCCCAGCATTTT
j_call: TRBJ1-2; d_call: .; v_call: TRBV21-1; clone_size: once; cdr3_aa: CASSTTRGANYGYTF; cdr3_nt: TGTGCCAGCAGCACCACAAGGGGTGCTAACTATGGCTACACCTTC
j_call: TRBJ2-1; d_call: TRBD2; v_call: TRBV15; clone_size: .; cdr3_aa: CATSDRTSGVDYNEQFF; cdr3_nt: TGTGCCACCAGCGACCGGACTAGCGGGGTTGACTACAATGAGCAGTTCTTC
j_call: TRBJ2-3; d_call: TRBD2; v_call: TRBV3-1/TRBV3-2; clone_size: .; cdr3_aa: CASSQETSGSTDTQYF; cdr3_nt: TGTGCCAGCAGCCAAGAGACTAGCGGGAGCACAGATACGCAGTATTTT
j_call: TRBJ1-4; d_call: .; v_call: TRBV20-1; clone_size: .; cdr3_aa: CSAGVPEELFF; cdr3_nt: TGCAGTGCTGGGGTCCCTGAAGAACTGTTTTTT
j_call: TRBJ2-3; d_call: .; v_call: TRBV18; clone_size: .; cdr3_aa: CASSPLRGPDTQYF; cdr3_nt: TGTGCCAGCTCACCACTACGGGGCCCAGATACGCAGTATTTT
j_call: TRBJ2-1; d_call: TRBD2; v_call: TRBV28; clone_size: .; cdr3_aa: CASSIGTSGRGRSYNEQFF; cdr3_nt: TGTGCCAGCAGTATCGGGACTAGCGGGAGGGGGAGATCCTACAATGAGCAGTTCTTC